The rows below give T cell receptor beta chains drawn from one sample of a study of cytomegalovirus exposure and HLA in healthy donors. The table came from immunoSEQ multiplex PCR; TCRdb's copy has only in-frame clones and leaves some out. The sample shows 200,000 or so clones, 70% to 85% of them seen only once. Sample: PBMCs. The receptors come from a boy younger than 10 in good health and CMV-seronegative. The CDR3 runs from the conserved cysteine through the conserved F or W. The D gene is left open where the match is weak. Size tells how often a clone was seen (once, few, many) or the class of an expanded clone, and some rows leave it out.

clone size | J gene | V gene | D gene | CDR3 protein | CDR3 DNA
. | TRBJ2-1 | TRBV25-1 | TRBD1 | CASSEDRGSYNEQFF | TGTGCCAGCAGTGAAGACAGGGGGTCCTACAATGAGCAGTTCTTC
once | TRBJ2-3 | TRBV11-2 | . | CASSLGTGSGAWDTQYF | TGTGCCAGCAGCTTAGGAACAGGGTCAGGGGCGTGGGATACGCAGTATTTT
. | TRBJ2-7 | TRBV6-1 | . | CASSASVGTQTYEQYF | TGTGCCAGCAGTGCAAGCGTGGGGACACAGACCTACGAGCAGTACTTC
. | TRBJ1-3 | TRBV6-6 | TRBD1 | CASSFDRVAGNTIYF | TGTGCCAGCAGTTTCGACAGGGTGGCTGGAAACACCATATATTTT
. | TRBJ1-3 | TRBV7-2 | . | CASSLVVPGNTIYF | TGTGCCAGCAGCTTAGTAGTGCCTGGAAACACCATATATTTT
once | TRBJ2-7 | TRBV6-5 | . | CASSYSLKETYEQYF | TGTGCCAGCAGTTACTCCCTTAAAGAGACCTACGAGCAGTACTTC
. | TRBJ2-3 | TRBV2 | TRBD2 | CASSLWTSPDTQYF | TGTGCCAGCAGTTTATGGACTAGCCCAGATACGCAGTATTTT
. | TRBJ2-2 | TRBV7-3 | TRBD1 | CASSSDRAGELFF | TGTGCCAGCAGCTCTGACAGGGCCGGGGAGCTGTTTTTT
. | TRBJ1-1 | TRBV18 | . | CASSGGENTEAFF | TGTGCCAGCTCCGGGGGGGAGAACACTGAAGCTTTCTTT
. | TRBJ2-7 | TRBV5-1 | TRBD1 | CASSRAWDRGRSYEQYF | TGCGCCAGCAGCCGAGCTTGGGACAGGGGGCGTTCCTACGAGCAGTACTTC
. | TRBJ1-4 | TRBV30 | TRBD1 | CAWSVGQGPTNEKLFF | TGTGCCTGGAGTGTGGGACAGGGGCCAACTAATGAAAAACTGTTTTTT
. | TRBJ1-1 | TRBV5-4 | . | CASSLQNTEAFF | TGTGCCAGCAGCTTGCAGAACACTGAAGCTTTCTTT
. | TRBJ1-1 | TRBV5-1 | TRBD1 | CASSPLGQPNTEAFF | TGCGCCAGCAGCCCGCTGGGACAGCCGAACACTGAAGCTTTCTTT
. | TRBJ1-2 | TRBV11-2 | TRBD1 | CASSLLGTGSSFYGYTF | TGTGCCAGCAGCTTATTGGGGACAGGCTCCTCGTTCTATGGCTACACCTTC
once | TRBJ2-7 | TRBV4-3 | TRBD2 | CASSQFGGAAYEQYF | TGCGCCAGCAGCCAGTTCGGGGGGGCCGCCTACGAGCAGTACTTC
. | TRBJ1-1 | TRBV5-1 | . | CASSLWGGGREAFF | TGCGCCAGCAGCTTGTGGGGGGGCGGACGCGAAGCTTTCTTT
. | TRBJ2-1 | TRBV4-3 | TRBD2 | CASSQVLAGAIYNEQFF | TGCGCCAGCAGCCAAGTTTTAGCGGGGGCCATATACAATGAGCAGTTCTTC
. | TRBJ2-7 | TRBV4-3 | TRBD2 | CASSLRAGDYEQYF | TGCGCCAGCAGCCTCCGGGCGGGGGACTACGAGCAGTACTTC
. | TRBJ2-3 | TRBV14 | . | CASSQDLALLPDTQYF | TGTGCCAGCAGCCAAGATCTCGCGTTACTTCCGGATACGCAGTATTTT
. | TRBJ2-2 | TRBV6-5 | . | CASSLTELGTGELFF | TGTGCCAGCAGCCTGACGGAACTAGGAACCGGGGAGCTGTTTTTT
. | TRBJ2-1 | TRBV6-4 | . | CASSEGHYEEQFF | TGTGCCAGCAGTGAGGGACACTATGAGGAGCAGTTCTTC
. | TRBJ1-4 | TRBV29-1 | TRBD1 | CSGQGLNGGGLFF | TGCAGCGGACAGGGTCTTAATGGAGGGGGACTGTTTTTT
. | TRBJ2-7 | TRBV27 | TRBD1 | CASSGRDRGQYEQYF | TGTGCCAGCAGTGGGCGGGACAGGGGGCAATACGAGCAGTACTTC
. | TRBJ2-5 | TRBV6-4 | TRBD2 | CASTSLRGTRVPETQYF | TGTGCCAGCACGAGCCTTCGGGGGACTAGGGTTCCAGAGACCCAGTACTTC
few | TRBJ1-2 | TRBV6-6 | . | CASRRGDYGYTF | TGTGCCAGCAGGCGGGGGGACTATGGCTACACCTTC
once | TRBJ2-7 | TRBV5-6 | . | CASSPGARHEQYF | TGTGCCAGCAGCCCGGGAGCTCGGCACGAGCAGTACTTC
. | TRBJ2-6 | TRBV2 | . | CASRESPGANVLTF | TGTGCCAGCCGCGAGAGTCCTGGGGCCAACGTCCTGACTTTC